Shown below are 13 T cell receptor beta chains from a single sample sequenced in a study of shared clonotypes between healthy human individuals (TCRdb year 2020). Libraries were prepared through the immunoSEQ multiplex PCR assay. Imported from immuneACCESS, the table was reduced by TCRdb to in-frame sequences with V and J called. These copies leave out some clones; in studies compared against another copy, an unresolved V gene accounts for under half, and the cause of the remainder is not known. This sample comprises about 2,200,000 clones, 90% to 95% of them detected only once. The biggest ten clones account for about 1.8% of the sample. CD8 naive samples were CD45RO-negative cells positively selected for CCR7, giving a CD45RA+CCR7+ population that excluded TemRA cells. The sequencing sample was made of naive CD8+ T cells from PBMCs. In light of the paper, this sample's cell subset or site label describes: CD45RA+CCR7+. These receptors were taken from a man in his late teens or twenties in good health. Some clones in this sample may be carry-over from other donors' samples.

This chain connects TRBV4-2 to TRBJ2-5; 10 bases are a match to TRBD2. CDR3 length: 18 amino acids. Germline V gives CDR1 LGHNA, CDR2 YNFKEQ. With V trimmed by 0 bases and J by 5 bases, 12 bases remained unmatched. The CDR3: CASSQDPLAGDREETQYF. As DNA, the CDR3 is TGTGCCAGCAGCCAAGATCCCCTAGCGGGAGATAGGGAGGAGACCCAGTACTTC.

The rearrangement joins TRBV10-1 to TRBJ2-1, with D tentatively TRBD2 (6 bases). CDR1 is WNHNN, CDR2 SYGVQD, per germline (reference sequence). CDR3 size: 14 residues. The V end lost 3 bases, the J end lost 7 bases, and 13 bases lay between the germline ends. CDR3 sequence reads: CASSDAGRSNEQFF. The CDR3 DNA reads TGCGCCAGCAGTGACGCGGGACGTTCGAATGAGCAGTTCTTC.

This chain uses TRBV10-2 with TRBJ2-1, with a tentative D call TRBD2 (5 bases). The germline gives CDR1 WSHSY, CDR2 SAAADI. Trimming stripped 3 bases from V and 10 bases from J, with 13 bases between. This CDR3 has 13 amino acids. The CDR3 coding sequence is TGCGCCAGCAGTGATAACGGCGGGCCCGAGCAGTTCTTC. This sequence encodes CASSDNGGPEQFF.

The chain joins TRBV12-5 to TRBJ2-5; TRBD2 might be the D (5 bases). The CDR3 is 14 residues long. Per the germline V gene, CDR1 is LGHNT and CDR2 is FRNRAP. The V gene lost 2 bases and the J gene lost 5 bases, with 12 bases spanning the gap. The CDR3 DNA sequence: TGTGCTAGTGGTTTGACCCCGAGGAGGGAGACCCAGTACTTC. It yields the protein CASGLTPRRETQYF.

This clone was seen once. The chain links TRBV5-4 to TRBJ2-7; D not certain. Germline CDR1 and CDR2: SGHNT and YYREEE (reference sequence). V lost 0 bases and J 4 bases, leaving 8 bases between the germline ends. The CDR3 is made up of 13 amino acids. In nucleotides, the CDR3 is TGTGCCAGCAGCTTGGAGGTCGGGTACGAGCAGTACTTC. It is translated as CASSLEVGYEQYF.

The J gene is TRBJ2-6, the V gene TRBV28, with D maybe TRBD2 (6 bases). The CDR3 runs 15 residues. V shed 1 base and J shed 3 bases, with 7 bases lying between them. CDR1 and CDR2 from the germline V gene are MDHEN and SYDVKM. As DNA, the CDR3 is TGTGCCAGCAGTTTATTCGGGAGTGGGGCCAACGTCCTGACTTTC. Translated: CASSLFGSGANVLTF.

The rearrangement uses TRBV18 and TRBJ1-1; possibly TRBD1 for D (5 bases). The V gene lost 4 bases and the J gene lost 3 bases, with 12 bases spanning the gap. CDR3 length: 14 amino acids. Germline loops: CDR1 KGHSH, CDR2 LQKENI. The CDR3 here is CASSLSREYTEAFF. CDR3 DNA sequence: TGTGCCAGCTCACTCTCCAGGGAGTACACTGAAGCTTTCTTT.

This chain connects TRBV5-4 to TRBJ2-3; TRBD2 matches 9 bases. Germline V gene sequence: CDR1 SGHNT, CDR2 YYREEE (reference sequence). J gave up 4 bases and V 3 bases, and 6 bases lay outside the gene matches. CDR3 length equals 15 residues. CDR3 nucleotide sequence: TGTGCCAGCAGCTCCGGGACTAGCAGTTCAGATACGCAGTATTTT. The encoded protein is CASSSGTSSSDTQYF.

The chain joins TRBV19 to TRBJ1-5, with D uncertain. There are 15 residues in the CDR3. Trimming took 5 bases from V and 0 from J, leaving 11 bases between them. The germline gives CDR1 LNHDA, CDR2 SQIVND (reference sequence). The CDR3 is CASSSWVGSNQPQHF. CDR3 coding DNA: TGTGCCAGTAGTTCGTGGGTTGGTAGCAATCAGCCCCAGCATTTT. Drawing the rest from reference TRBV19 and TRBJ1-5, the complete variable domain is DGGITQSPKYLFRKEGQNVTLSCEQNLNHDAMYWYRQDPGQGLRLIYYSQIVNDFQKGDIAEGYSVSREKKESFPLTVTSAQKNPTAFYLCASSSWVGSNQPQHFGDGTRLSIL.

The rearrangement joins TRBV28 to TRBJ2-3; the D is unclear. The CDR3 runs to 14 residues. Trimming removed 3 bases from V and 4 bases from J, with 11 bases in between. The germline gives CDR1 MDHEN, CDR2 SYDVKM. The CDR3 region has the DNA TGTGCCAGCAGTTTTTCGGCCCTCGCAGATACGCAGTATTTT. Translated, it gives CASSFSALADTQYF.

This chain joins TRBV27 and TRBJ1-2; 7 nucleotides line up with TRBD1. V lost 7 bases and J lost 5; bases outside the gene matches: 7. This CDR3 is built from 13 residues. CDR1 and CDR2 (germline): MNHEY, SMNVEV (reference sequence). CDR3 DNA sequence: TGTGCCAGCACCACAGGGGCTGGGTATGGCTACACCTTC. This codes for CASTTGAGYGYTF.

The chain is built from TRBV6-6 and TRBJ2-7, with D perhaps TRBD1 (5 bases). V shed 2 bases and J shed 2 bases, with 10 bases lying between them. The CDR3 is 14 residues long. Germline V gene sequence: CDR1 MNHNY, CDR2 SVGAGI (reference sequence). The CDR3 loop reads CASSYQEGAYEQYF. The DNA of the CDR3 is TGTGCCAGCAGTTACCAGGAAGGGGCCTACGAGCAGTACTTC.

The chain carries TRBV7-9 and TRBJ1-5; D remains ambiguous. Deletions cut 4 bases from V and 0 bases from J, with 10 bases between. The V gene's germline CDR1 is SEHNR and CDR2 FQNEAQ (reference sequence). This CDR3 is 15 amino acids long. The CDR3 protein is CASSSRRASNQPQHF. CDR3 bases: TGTGCCAGCAGCTCCCGGCGGGCTAGCAATCAGCCCCAGCATTTT.